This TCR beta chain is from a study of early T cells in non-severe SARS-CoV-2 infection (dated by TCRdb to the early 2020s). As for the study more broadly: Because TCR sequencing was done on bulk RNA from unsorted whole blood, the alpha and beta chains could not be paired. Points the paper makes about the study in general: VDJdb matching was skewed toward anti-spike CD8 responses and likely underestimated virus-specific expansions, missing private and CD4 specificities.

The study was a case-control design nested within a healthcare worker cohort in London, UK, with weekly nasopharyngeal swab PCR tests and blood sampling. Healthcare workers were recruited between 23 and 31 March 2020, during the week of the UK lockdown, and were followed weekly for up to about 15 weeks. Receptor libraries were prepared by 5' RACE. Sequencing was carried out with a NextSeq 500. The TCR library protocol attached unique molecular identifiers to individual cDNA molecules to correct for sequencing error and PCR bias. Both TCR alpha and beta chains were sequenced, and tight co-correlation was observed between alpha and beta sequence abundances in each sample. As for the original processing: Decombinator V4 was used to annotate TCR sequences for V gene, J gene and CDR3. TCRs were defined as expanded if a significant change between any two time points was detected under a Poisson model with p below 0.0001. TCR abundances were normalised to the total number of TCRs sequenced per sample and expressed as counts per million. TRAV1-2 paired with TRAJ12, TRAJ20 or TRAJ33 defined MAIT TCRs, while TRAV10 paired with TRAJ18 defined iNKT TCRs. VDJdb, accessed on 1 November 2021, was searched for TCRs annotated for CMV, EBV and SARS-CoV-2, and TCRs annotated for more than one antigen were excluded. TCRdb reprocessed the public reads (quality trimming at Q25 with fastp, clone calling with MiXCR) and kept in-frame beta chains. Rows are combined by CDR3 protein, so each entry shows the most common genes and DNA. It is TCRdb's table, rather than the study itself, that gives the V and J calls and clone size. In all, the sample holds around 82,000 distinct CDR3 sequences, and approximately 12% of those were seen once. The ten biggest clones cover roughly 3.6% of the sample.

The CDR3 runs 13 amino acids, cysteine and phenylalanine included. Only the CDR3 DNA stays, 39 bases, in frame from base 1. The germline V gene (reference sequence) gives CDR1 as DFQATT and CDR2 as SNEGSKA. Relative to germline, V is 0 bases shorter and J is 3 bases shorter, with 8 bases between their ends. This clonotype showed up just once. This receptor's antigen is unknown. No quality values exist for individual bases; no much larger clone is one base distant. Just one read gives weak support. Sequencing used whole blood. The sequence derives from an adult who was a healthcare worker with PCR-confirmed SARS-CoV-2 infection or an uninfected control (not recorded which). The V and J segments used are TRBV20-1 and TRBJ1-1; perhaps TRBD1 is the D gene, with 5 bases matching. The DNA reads TGCAGTGCTAGAGAGGGGGGGGACACTGAAGCTTTCTTT. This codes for CSAREGGDTEAFF.